Listed here are 8 T cell receptor beta chains from one sample, sequenced in a study of monozygotic twins with inflammatory bowel disease. Reprocessing the 5' RACE reads, TCRdb reports a single entry for every CDR3 protein and omits DNA. The sample has over 150,000 distinct CDR3 sequences. What was sequenced was blood. The receptor source for this set is a human donor with ulcerative colitis or Crohn's disease, or a healthy co-twin of an affected twin (not recorded which).

CDR3 sequence: CASSYYTGELFF. The V gene is TRBV6-5, the J gene TRBJ2-2. The CDR3 consists of 12 residues. Germline lookup yields CDR1 MNHEY and CDR2 SVGAGI.

The rearrangement uses TRBV28 and TRBJ1-6; the TCRdb D gene call, TRBD1, has no DNA to confirm it. The CDR3 extends over 15 amino acids. Germline V lookup: CDR1 MDHEN, CDR2 SYDVKM. The CDR3 is CASSSPWLQDSPLHF.

The CDR3 loop is CASSRDREIGDTQYF. This chain connects TRBV19 to TRBJ2-3; TCRdb indicates TRBD1, and absent DNA this call remains unverified. CDR3 length: 15 residues. Looked up from germline, CDR1 is LNHDA and CDR2 is SQIVND (reference sequence).

The chain employs TRBV19 and TRBJ1-5. CDR3 length: 15 amino acids. Germline values: CDR1 LNHDA, CDR2 SQIVND (reference sequence). The CDR3 here is CASSSRRGANQPQHF.

V usage is TRBV5-1 and J usage is TRBJ1-1; the TCRdb D gene call, TRBD1, has no DNA to confirm it. The CDR3 is made up of 15 amino acids. Germline V gene lookup returns CDR1 SGHRS and CDR2 YFSETQ. CDR3 sequence reads: CASSSLQGDDTEAFF.

V is TRBV7-3 and J is TRBJ2-3; TCRdb outputs TRBD2, but without DNA this stays unchecked. This CDR3 is 15 amino acids long. From germline, CDR1 is SGHTA and CDR2 FQGTGA. The CDR3 loop reads CASSTSGSVTDTQYF.

The rearrangement links TRBV28 to TRBJ2-4. The germline CDR1 and CDR2 sequences are MDHEN and SYDVKM. The CDR3 contains 17 residues. The CDR3 sequence is CASSLGRLSVSKNIQYF.

The chain combines TRBV7-2 with TRBJ2-7; TCRdb reports TRBD2, a call that lacks DNA to check it against. CDR1 and CDR2 (germline): SGHTA, FQGNSA. The CDR3 totals 11 residues. CDR3 loop: CASSSSQVQYF.